The entry below gives a single TCR beta chain sequence along with its context. Its binding antigen is unknown. There are no base qualities to consult, and no much larger clone falls within one base. The data derive from a study of blood T cell repertoires in COVID-19 (dated by TCRdb to 2018 to 2021). For context, the study as a whole: The collaborator samples originated in the United States, Italy and Spain and spanned the acute and convalescent phases of COVID-19. The samples were drawn from two sources: the first 160 participants of the ongoing ImmuneRACE study, and over 1,000 subjects contributed by 6 global collaborators. A de-identified subject ID, COVID-19 status, age in years and sex were almost always included in the sample metadata. Subjects who had been exposed to COVID-19, were actively infected with it, or had recovered from it provided the deeply sampled blood TCRbeta repertoires that made up the dataset. The repertoires were released in a freely available public database intended as a resource for research on the immune response to SARS-CoV-2. The prospective study material was composed of cDNA or gDNA derived from T cells, B-cell-depleted T cells, or PBMCs. Where available, HLA class I and class II types were taken from metadata supplied by the sample provider and were not determined by assay-based typing.

Paper-wide results and their limitations: The quantity of clinical and demographic metadata differed by source and by participant and was supplied without curation.

Via the germline V gene (reference sequence), CDR1 is GTSNPN and CDR2 SVGIG. The CDR3 sequence holds 15 residues, the cysteine and phenylalanine included. Only the CDR3 DNA is retained, 45 bases long and in frame from the first base. V gives up 1 base and J gives up 4 bases, and the segment between their germline ends measures 14 bases. The immunoSEQ Assay, a bias-controlled multiplex PCR, was used to amplify TCRbeta CDR3 regions from genomic DNA. The authors' pipeline ran thus. Within the assay, amplification of reference gene primers was used to estimate how many nucleated cells each sample contained. Sequence reads were collapsed and filtered to measure the absolute abundance of every unique TCRbeta CDR3 rearrangement. Productive Simpson clonality was computed per sample as the square root of Simpson's diversity index over productive rearrangements. The table comes from immuneACCESS by way of TCRdb, which keeps in-frame sequences with V and J called. Part of the clones is missing from these tables; in studies checked, under half for an unresolved V gene and the rest for unknown reasons. Clone size and V and J calls were adopted from that table, with D and trimming inferred from the DNA. The sample table lists more than 200,000 clones, around 89% of them with a count of one. Approximately 4.1% of the sample is held by the ten biggest clonotypes.

In the prospective study, participants were roughly 18 to 100 years old, resided in 24 geographic areas of the United States, and were enrolled through a virtual design. Cohort assignment in the prospective study relied on participant-reported clinical history from a screening survey and a study questionnaire. ImmuneRACE Cohort 3 recovered participants were defined by two consecutive negative NP/OP PCR tests, healthcare professional clearance, or symptom resolution. In the prospective study, whole blood, serum and a nasopharyngeal or oropharyngeal swab were collected from each participant by mobile phlebotomists. Participants in the prospective study had the option to provide additional blood draws and questionnaires over a roughly two-month period. Blood samples from the prospective study were shipped frozen or at room temperature prior to DNA extraction.

The sequence joins TRBV30 to TRBJ1-3; the D segment cannot be called with confidence. Sequencing was carried out using PBMCs or T cells enriched from blood (not recorded which). The TCR originated in a woman in her thirties who had recovered from COVID-19. CDR3 protein: CAWSENRVVGNTIYF. The DNA reads as follows: TGTGCCTGGAGTGAGAACAGAGTCGTCGGAAACACCATATATTTT.